This T cell receptor (beta chain) was documented in a study of blood T cell repertoires in COVID-19. CDR3 length equals 14 residues. V was clipped by 6 bases and J by 3 bases, with 13 bases between them. Germline V gene sequence: CDR1 SGHRS, CDR2 YFSETQ. Cohorts were assigned according to the clinical history that participants reported. Original methodology: Estimates of nucleated cell counts were drawn from the amplification of reference gene primers. The table came from immunoSEQ multiplex PCR; TCRdb's copy has only in-frame clones and leaves some out. V, J and clone size reflect that table, while D and trimming were determined from the DNA. The sample lists 200,000 to 250,000 clones, approximately 85% occurring once.

This receptor was obtained from a woman in her fifties or sixties with acute COVID-19. The chain recombines TRBV5-1 with TRBJ2-1; TRBD2 is a possible D gene (5 bases). The sequenced sample consisted of PBMCs or T cells enriched from blood (not recorded which). The CDR3 sequence: CASMSQDFYNEQFF. The CDR3 bases are TGCGCCAGCATGTCCCAGGACTTCTACAATGAGCAGTTCTTC.